This T cell receptor beta chain came from a study of T cell repertoires in cytomegalovirus infection. About the research overall: Based on public TCR beta signatures, there were indications of CMV infection and of a matching HLA type.

Germline V gene data show CDR1 as SGHDT and CDR2 as YYEEEE. CDR3 length: 13 amino acids. The V and J ends lost 4 bases and 9 bases respectively, with 14 bases between them. TCRdb re-derived calls from the reads in MiXCR, one entry per CDR3 protein. The repertoire holds 680,000 or so distinct CDR3 sequences, with under 40% as singletons. The TCR comes from a human donor in good health (CMV status not recorded). Some clones in this sample may be carry-over from other donors' samples. The V call is TRBV5-6, the J call TRBJ2-1, with D possibly matching TRBD1 (7 bases). Sequenced sample: PBMCs. The CDR3 DNA sequence: TGTGCCAGCAGCCCAGGGGGGATGATTGAGCAGTTCTTC. Translated, it gives CASSPGGMIEQFF.